This T cell receptor beta chain originates from a study of T-cell memory formation after mild COVID-19. Study details: The study found TCR clusters largely donor specific.

Notes on this clonotype: Its target is not known.

After 5'RACE with constant-segment primers, TCR alpha and TCR beta cDNA libraries carrying sample barcodes and UMIs were obtained. TCRdb independently ran MiXCR on the 5' RACE reads; one entry per CDR3 protein. Altogether roughly 350,000 distinct CDR3 sequences are present, around 28% being singletons, with the ten largest covering approximately 12%. Study outcomes and limitations: Contracting CD4+ clones sat mainly in CM and EM; CD8+ in EMRA. Among clones peaking at day 37 in the second wave, SARS-CoV-2 specificity remained unconfirmed.

Trimming removed 4 bases from V and 2 bases from J, with 17 bases in between. Germline loops: CDR1 SGDLS, CDR2 YYNGEE. This CDR3 has 16 residues. Sequencing was carried out using PBMCs or a T cell subset sorted from them (not recorded which). The chain joins TRBV9 to TRBJ2-3; D is perhaps TRBD2 (6 bases). The clonotype was recovered from an adult woman who had mild COVID-19 (a few samples of this study predate the infection). Cell type and time point are not known. In nucleotides, the CDR3 is TGTGCCAGCAGCTCCAGAGGCGGGGAACTCACAGATACGCAGTATTTT. Its protein product is CASSSRGGELTDTQYF. Looking up the rest from reference TRBV9 and TRBJ2-3 gives the full variable domain: DSGVTQTPKHLITATGQRVTLRCSPRSGDLSVYWYQQSLDQGLQFLIQYYNGEERAKGNILERFSAQQFPDLHSELNLSSLELGDSALYFCASSSRGGELTDTQYFGPGTRLTVL.